This T cell receptor (beta chain) was recorded in a study of cytomegalovirus exposure and HLA in healthy donors. Points from the study as a whole: The productive fraction for most TCR beta V segments was about 87% or about 30% in an earlier analysis. Among immune exposure information, only CMV serostatus was available.

The PCR made use of 60 Vbeta and 13 Jbeta primers. Libraries were prepared by immunoSEQ multiplex PCR; TCRdb keeps only in-frame clonotypes and omits some of them. Among roughly 120,000 clones listed, about four fifths were seen once. Deletions cut 5 bases from V and 5 bases from J, with 14 bases between. CDR3 length equals 14 residues. The germline CDR1 and CDR2 sequences are SGHTA and FQGNSA. On this clone itself: Its antigen is not identified.

Sequenced: PBMCs. The chain joins TRBV7-2 to TRBJ2-3, with D tentatively TRBD1 (5 bases). The source is a woman aged 25 to 39 in good health and CMV-seronegative. For the CDR3, the DNA is TGTGCCAGCAGCCCCCAGGGCCCCGGAGATACGCAGTATTTT. Its translation: CASSPQGPGDTQYF.